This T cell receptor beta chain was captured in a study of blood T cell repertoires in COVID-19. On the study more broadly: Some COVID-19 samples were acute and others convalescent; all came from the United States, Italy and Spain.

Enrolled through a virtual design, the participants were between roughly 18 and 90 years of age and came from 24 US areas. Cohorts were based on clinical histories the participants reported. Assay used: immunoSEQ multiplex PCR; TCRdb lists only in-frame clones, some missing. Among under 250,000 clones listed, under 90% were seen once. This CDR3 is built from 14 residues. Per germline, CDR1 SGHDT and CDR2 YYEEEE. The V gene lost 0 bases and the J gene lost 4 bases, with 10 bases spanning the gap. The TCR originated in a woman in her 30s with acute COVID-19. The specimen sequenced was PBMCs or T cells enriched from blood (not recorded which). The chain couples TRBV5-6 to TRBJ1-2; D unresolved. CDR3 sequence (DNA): TGTGCCAGCAGCTTGGACGGGTCACCCTATGGCTACACCTTC. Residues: CASSLDGSPYGYTF.